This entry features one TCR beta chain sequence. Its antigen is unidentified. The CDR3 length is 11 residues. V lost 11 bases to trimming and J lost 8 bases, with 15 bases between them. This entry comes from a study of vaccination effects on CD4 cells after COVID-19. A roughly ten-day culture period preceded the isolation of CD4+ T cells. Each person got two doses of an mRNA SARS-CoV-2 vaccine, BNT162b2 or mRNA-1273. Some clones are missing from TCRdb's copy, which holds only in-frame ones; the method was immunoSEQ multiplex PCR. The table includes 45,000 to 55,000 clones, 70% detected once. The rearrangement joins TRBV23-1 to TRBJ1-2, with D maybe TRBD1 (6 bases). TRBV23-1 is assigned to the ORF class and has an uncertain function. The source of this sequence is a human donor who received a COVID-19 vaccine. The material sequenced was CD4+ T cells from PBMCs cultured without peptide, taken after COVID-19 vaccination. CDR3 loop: CAGPGGGGYTF. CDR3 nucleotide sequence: TGCGCCGGTCCCGGAGGGGGGGGCTACACCTTC.